These 26 T cell receptor beta chains share one sample of origin, sequenced in a study of blood T cells in healthy people across ages. A second about 7 to 12 cycle PCR used barcoded and J-beta primers. TCRdb used MiXCR to reprocess the 5' RACE reads, holding one entry per CDR3 protein. The table records 1.8 million or so distinct CDR3 sequences, more than 35% of them present only once. The sample comprised blood. The receptors originated from a human donor in good health.

This clonotype was seen more than once but under ten times. This CDR3 reads CASMGLAAPYEQYF. The CDR3 DNA reads TGTGCCAGCATGGGACTAGCGGCCCCCTACGAGCAGTACTTC. The chain uses TRBV28 and TRBJ2-7; 11 nucleotides match TRBD2. Germline trimming cut 7 bases from V and 2 bases from J; bases unmatched to any gene: 4. CDR3 size: 14 residues. CDR1 is MDHEN, CDR2 SYDVKM, per germline.

The chain carries TRBV2 and TRBJ1-5, with a weak D call TRBD1 (5 bases). CDR3 length: 13 residues. Germline V lookup: CDR1 SNHLY, CDR2 FYNNEI. V dropped 10 bases and J dropped 2 bases, with 12 bases sitting between them. The CDR3 nucleotides read TGTGCCAACCGACGGGGGGGCAATCAGCCCCAGCATTTT. Protein sequence: CANRRGGNQPQHF.

This clonotype was counted at least ten times. The gene calls are TRBV15 and TRBJ2-4; D is possibly TRBD1 or TRBD2 (6 bases each). Germline V gene lookup returns CDR1 LNHNV and CDR2 YYDKDF (reference sequence). This CDR3 contains 14 residues. Trimming took off 4 bases at V and 6 bases at J, with 13 bases between the two ends. The CDR3 loop is CATSMGGQGNIQYF. CDR3 DNA: TGTGCCACCAGCATGGGGGGCCAGGGAAACATTCAGTACTTC.

This chain connects TRBV6-1 to TRBJ2-4, with D hard to call. The DNA end is a closer match to TRBJ2-7, so the J assignment may be wrong. The germline CDR1 and CDR2 sequences are MNHNS and SASEGT. The CDR3 totals 15 residues. The CDR3 sequence is CASSEYDPEVYEQYF. The CDR3, as DNA: TGTGCCAGCAGTGAATATGATCCCGAGGTTTACGAGCAGTACTTC.

The V and J genes are TRBV7-8 and TRBJ2-1; TRBD2 matches 11 bases. V was pared by 1 base and J by 8 bases, with 4 bases of the junction left unmatched. The CDR3 has 15 residues. Germline CDR1 reads SGHVS; CDR2 reads FQNEAQ. The CDR3 DNA reads as TGTGCCAGCAGCTTAGGCCTAGCGGGGGGCTATGAGCAGTTCTTC. This encodes CASSLGLAGGYEQFF.

This clonotype has more than one count but fewer than ten. The chain is built from TRBV4-1 and TRBJ1-5, with D unresolved. This CDR3 comprises 16 residues. The germline CDR1 and CDR2 sequences are MGHRA and YSYEKL. The V end lost 0 bases, the J end lost 9 bases, and 18 bases lay between the germline ends. The CDR3 DNA follows: TGCGCCAGCAGCCAAGACCCCAGATCCGAGATTTGGCCCCAGCATTTT. Protein: CASSQDPRSEIWPQHF.

Worth noting for this clonotype: At one boundary the junction diverges from the germline segment, which might be a read error. The chain joins TRBV6-2 or TRBV6-3 to TRBJ1-2; a possible D gene is TRBD1 (5 bases). This CDR3 is built from 18 residues. CDR1 is MNHEY, CDR2 SVGEGT, per germline. CDR3 DNA sequence: TGTGCCGGCAGTTACCCCTGGGGGTCTACGCCCGCTAACTATGGCTACACCTTC. Amino acid sequence: CAGSYPWGSTPANYGYTF.

This clonotype turned up a few times. This sequence joins TRBV7-2 and TRBJ2-7; D ambiguous. The CDR3 covers 16 residues. Germline-derived CDR1 and CDR2 are SGHTA and FQGNSA. Trimming stripped 1 base from V and 0 bases from J, with 13 bases between. The CDR3 loop reads CASSLGGGQVSYEQYF. The CDR3 nucleotides read TGTGCCAGCAGCTTAGGAGGCGGCCAGGTCTCCTACGAGCAGTACTTC.

The chain combines TRBV28 with TRBJ2-5; 11 nucleotides align to TRBD1. Looked up from germline, CDR1 is MDHEN and CDR2 is SYDVKM. Germline trimming cut 2 bases from V and 11 bases from J; bases unmatched to any gene: 13. The CDR3 has 16 amino acids. DNA of the CDR3: TGTGCCAGCAGTTTAAGCTCTACGGGGACAGGGGGGAGGCAGTACTTC. Protein: CASSLSSTGTGGRQYF.

V and J are TRBV3-1 and TRBJ2-5, with TRBD2 matching over 9 bases. The CDR3 covers 17 residues. From germline, CDR1 is LGHDT and CDR2 YNNKEL (reference sequence). The J segment lost 1 base and the V segment lost 2 bases, leaving 8 bases of the junction unmatched. The CDR3 DNA is TGTGCCAGCAGCCAAAGCCGGGGCGGGGGGGCCCAAGAGACCCAGTACTTC. Its translation: CASSQSRGGGAQETQYF.

V is TRBV7-3 and J is TRBJ2-3; TRBD1 agrees at 7 bases. CDR3 size: 14 residues. The V segment lost 3 bases and the J segment 6 bases; nucleotides outside the gene matches: 6. Germline loops: CDR1 SGHTA, CDR2 FQGTGA. CDR3: CASSFDRAHDTQYF. In DNA form, the CDR3 reads TGTGCCAGCAGCTTCGACAGGGCCCACGATACGCAGTATTTT. Drawing the rest from reference TRBV7-3 and TRBJ2-3, the complete variable domain is GAGVSQTPSNKVTEKGKYVELRCDPISGHTALYWYRQSLGQGPEFLIYFQGTGAADDSGLPNDRFFAVRPEGSVSTLKIQRTERGDSAVYLCASSFDRAHDTQYFGPGTRLTVL.

This chain uses TRBV6-5 with TRBJ2-4, with TRBD1 identical over 8 bases. The DNA end favors TRBJ2-7, so the J call may be wrong. Looked up from germline, CDR1 is MNHEY and CDR2 is SVGAGI. The CDR3 runs 14 residues. CDR3 residues: CASSYFGQGNEQYF. The CDR3 DNA follows: TGTGCCAGCAGTTACTTCGGACAGGGTAACGAGCAGTACTTC.

Points on this clonotype: The junction departs from the called germline gene at one end, perhaps through a read error. The chain employs TRBV28 and TRBJ1-1; weak D call: TRBD1 (5 bases). The CDR3 is made up of 15 amino acids. CDR1 and CDR2 (germline): MDHEN, SYDVKM. DNA of the CDR3: TGTGCCGGCAGTTTATTGCTACGGGGGGGCACTGAAGCTTTCTTT. Amino acid sequence: CAGSLLLRGGTEAFF.

The chain is built from TRBV28 and TRBJ2-7; TRBD2 matches 11 bases. Trimming removed 3 bases from V and 4 bases from J; junction bases left unmatched: 5. This CDR3 spans 15 amino acids. Germline CDR1 and CDR2: MDHEN and SYDVKM. CDR3 DNA: TGTGCCAGCAGTTTTAGCGGGGGGGTTCAATACGAGCAGTACTTC. Amino acids: CASSFSGGVQYEQYF. Together with reference TRBV28 and TRBJ2-7, the CDR3 gives the full variable domain: DVKVTQSSRYLVKRTGEKVFLECVQDMDHENMFWYRQDPGLGLRLIYFSYDVKMKEKGDIPEGYSVSREKKERFSLILESASTNQTSMYLCASSFSGGVQYEQYFGPGTRLTVT.

DNA for the CDR3: TGCAGCGTTGGTCGGAGGCACACTGAAGCTTTCTTT. Encoded protein: CSVGRRHTEAFF. The V gene is TRBV29-1, the J gene TRBJ1-1; D remains ambiguous. V gave up 4 bases and J gave up 3 bases, with 9 bases separating them. CDR1 and CDR2 from the germline V gene are SQVTM and ANQGSEA. This CDR3 is built from 12 residues. Full variable domain (rest looked up from reference TRBV29-1 and TRBJ1-1): SAVISQKPSRDICQRGTSLTIQCQVDSQVTMMFWYRQQPGQSLTLIATANQGSEATYESGFVIDKFPISRPNLTFSTLTVSNMSPEDSSIYLCSVGRRHTEAFFGQGTRLTVV.

The V gene is TRBV5-6, the J gene TRBJ1-5; D may be TRBD1 (5 bases). CDR3 length: 13 residues. From germline, CDR1 is SGHDT and CDR2 YYEEEE. The V and J ends lost 1 base and 15 bases respectively, with 17 bases between them. The CDR3 region is CASSLWRIQARHF. As DNA, the CDR3 is TGTGCCAGCAGCTTGTGGCGAATACAGGCCAGGCATTTT. Combining the CDR3 with reference TRBV5-6 and TRBJ1-5 gives the whole variable domain DAGVTQSPTHLIKTRGQQVTLRCSPKSGHDTVSWYQQALGQGPQFIFQYYEEEERQRGNFPDRFSGHQFPNYSSELNVNALLLGDSALYLCASSLWRIQARHFGDGTRLSIL.

This clonotype appeared many times. This chain joins TRBV4-3 and TRBJ2-4; no clear D gene. Per germline, CDR1 LGHNA and CDR2 YSLEER. Trimming pared 0 bases from V and 0 bases from J, leaving 21 bases between. This CDR3 region has 20 residues. CDR3 sequence reads: CASSQDLTRAEELAKNIQYF. DNA of the CDR3: TGCGCCAGCAGCCAAGATCTAACCCGGGCAGAAGAACTAGCCAAAAACATTCAGTACTTC.

This clonotype was seen a handful of times. This chain uses TRBV29-1 with TRBJ2-7; TRBD1 matches 7 bases. Germline lookup yields CDR1 SQVTM and CDR2 ANQGSEA. After removal of 7 bases from V and 3 bases from J, the junction contained 9 bases not matched to a gene. The CDR3 runs 13 residues. This CDR3 is CSARQGDYYEQYF. The CDR3 DNA is TGCAGCGCCCGACAGGGAGACTACTACGAGCAGTACTTC.

This clonotype was seen more than once but under ten times. V and J are TRBV6-2 or TRBV6-3 and TRBJ2-5; unclear D gene. Trimming took off 2 bases at V and 5 bases at J, with 9 bases between the two ends. Germline V lookup: CDR1 MNHEY, CDR2 SVGEGT. There are 13 residues in the CDR3. The CDR3 reads CASSYKLFETQYF. CDR3 nucleotide sequence: TGTGCCAGCAGTTACAAGCTTTTCGAGACCCAGTACTTC.

The chain employs TRBV5-1 and TRBJ2-1, with D perhaps TRBD2 (5 bases). The CDR3 runs to 13 residues. V was clipped by 4 bases and J by 10 bases, with 15 bases between them. Germline assignment: CDR1 SGHRS and CDR2 YFSETQ. The CDR3, as DNA: TGCGCCAGCAGCCAATCTGCGGGCGCAGAGCAGTTCTTC. Translating it yields CASSQSAGAEQFF.

Comments on this clonotype: A much bigger clone sits one base away, suggesting this may be a read error. V gene TRBV7-2 combines with J gene TRBJ2-7; TRBD1 matches 9 bases. The CDR3 consists of 15 residues. Unmatched junction bases numbered 12, after V lost 6 bases and J lost 6 bases. Germline V gene sequence: CDR1 SGHTA, CDR2 FQGNSA. The CDR3, as DNA: TGTGCCAGCAGATCCGTACAGGGGGCGCCCACCGAGCAGTACTTC. It is translated as CASRSVQGAPTEQYF.

This clonotype occurred a few times. The rearrangement links TRBV6-2 or TRBV6-3 to TRBJ2-3; 8 positions agree with TRBD2. Germline V CDR1 and CDR2: MNHEY, SVGEGT. Trimming took 1 base from V and 2 from J; bases not matched to a gene: 11. The CDR3 is 18 residues long. The CDR3 sequence: CASSYYPGGGLNTDTQYF. CDR3 bases: TGTGCCAGCAGTTACTACCCCGGCGGGGGGCTTAACACAGATACGCAGTATTTT.

This chain links TRBV28 with TRBJ2-6, with 10 bases lining up with TRBD1. The CDR3 runs 17 residues. Germline CDR1 MDHEN, CDR2 SYDVKM. V was clipped by 4 bases and J by 4 bases; unmatched bases: 7. CDR3 sequence (DNA): TGTGCCAGCAGTTCTCGGGACAGGGGATTCGGGGCCAACGTCCTGACTTTC. Amino acids: CASSSRDRGFGANVLTF.

The genes are TRBV4-2 and TRBJ1-4, with D hard to call. The germline V gene has CDR1 LGHNA and CDR2 YNFKEQ. This CDR3 region has 14 residues. With 2 bases removed from V and 6 bases from J, the gap between germline ends came to 10 bases. CDR3 sequence: CASSQLRVDEKLFF. The CDR3 DNA follows: TGTGCCAGCAGCCAATTACGGGTAGATGAAAAACTGTTTTTT.

J is TRBJ2-7 and V is TRBV30; D gene ambiguous. With 0 bases removed from V and 2 bases from J, the gap between germline ends came to 11 bases. The CDR3 sequence is 14 residues long. Germline CDR1 is GTSNPN and CDR2 is SVGIG (reference sequence). CDR3 DNA: TGTGCCTGGAGTGTAACGGGTTTGACCTACGAGCAGTACTTC. The encoded protein is CAWSVTGLTYEQYF.

The genes are TRBV11-3 and TRBJ2-1, with 7 bases identical to TRBD2. This CDR3 is built from 13 residues. V was pared by 0 bases and J by 9 bases, with 2 bases of the junction left unmatched. Germline V CDR1 and CDR2: SGHNT, YENEEA. The CDR3 sequence is CASSLEAGREQFF. The CDR3 nucleotides read TGTGCCAGCAGCTTAGAAGCGGGGCGTGAGCAGTTCTTC.